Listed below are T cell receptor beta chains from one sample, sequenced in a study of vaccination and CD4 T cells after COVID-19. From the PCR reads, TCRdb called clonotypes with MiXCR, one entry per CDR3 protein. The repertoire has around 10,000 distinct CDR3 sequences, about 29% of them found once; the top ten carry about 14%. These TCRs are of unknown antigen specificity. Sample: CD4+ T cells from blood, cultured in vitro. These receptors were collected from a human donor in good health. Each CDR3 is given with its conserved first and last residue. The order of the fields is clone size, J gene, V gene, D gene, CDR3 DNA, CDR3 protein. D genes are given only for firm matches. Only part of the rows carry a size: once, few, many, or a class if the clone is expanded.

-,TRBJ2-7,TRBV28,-,TGTGCCAGCAGCGGTACCGACCCTTCCTCCTACGAGCAGTACTTC,CASSGTDPSSYEQYF
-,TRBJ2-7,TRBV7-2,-,TGTGCCAGCAGCTTAGGATTCGGCCAGACCTACGAGCAGTACTTC,CASSLGFGQTYEQYF
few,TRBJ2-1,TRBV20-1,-,TGCAGTGCTAGAGTTCCCCTAGCATCAAGTGAGCAGTTCTTC,CSARVPLASSEQFF
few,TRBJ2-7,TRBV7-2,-,TGTGCCAGCAGCTTAGGTATAGTAGCGCGAGCTAACGAGCAGTACTTC,CASSLGIVARANEQYF
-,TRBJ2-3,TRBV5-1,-,TGCGCCAGCAGCCCTCTAGGCACAGATACGCAGTATTTT,CASSPLGTDTQYF
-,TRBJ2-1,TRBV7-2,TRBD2,TGTGCCAGCAGCTTTAGCGGGAGGGGACCCCCGTTCTTC,CASSFSGRGPPFF
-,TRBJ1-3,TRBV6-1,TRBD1,TGTGCCAGCAGTGAAAATATCGGGACAGGGACGTCTGGAAACACCATATATTTT,CASSENIGTGTSGNTIYF
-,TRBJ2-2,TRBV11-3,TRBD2,TGTGCCAGCAGCACCTCTAGCGGGAGCCGCACCGGGGAGCTGTTTTTT,CASSTSSGSRTGELFF
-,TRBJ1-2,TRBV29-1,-,TGCAGCGTGGACTCGGGGGCGGGCTATGGCTACACCTTC,CSVDSGAGYGYTF
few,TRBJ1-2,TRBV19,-,TGTGCCAGTAGACCCGAGGCACCTAACTATGGCTACACCTTC,CASRPEAPNYGYTF
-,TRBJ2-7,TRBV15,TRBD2,TGTGCCACCAGCAGAAGACTAGCGGCGGAATCCTACGAGCAGTACTTC,CATSRRLAAESYEQYF
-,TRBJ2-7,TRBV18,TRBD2,TGTGCCAGCTCACCACAATCCGCGGGACTACCACTATACGAGCAGTACTTC,CASSPQSAGLPLYEQYF
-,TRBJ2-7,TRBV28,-,TGTGCCAGCAACGCTGCAGGGCCAACCTACGAGCAGTACTTC,CASNAAGPTYEQYF
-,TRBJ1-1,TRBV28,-,TGTGCCAGCAGTTTACAGGGTTTGAATCCTGAAGCTTTCTTT,CASSLQGLNPEAFF
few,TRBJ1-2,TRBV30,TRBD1,TGTGCCTGGAGGCAGGGGGCGCTGGCCTTC,CAWRQGALAF
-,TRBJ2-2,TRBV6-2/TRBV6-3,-,TGTGCCAGCTATACGAGGGGCACCGGGGAGCTGTTTTTT,CASYTRGTGELFF
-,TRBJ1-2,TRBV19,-,TGTGCCAGTAGCCGACAAGAATCAGGGGGCTACACCTTC,CASSRQESGGYTF
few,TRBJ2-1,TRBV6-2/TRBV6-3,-,TGTGCCAGCGGCGGCTCCTACAATGAGCAGTTCTTC,CASGGSYNEQFF
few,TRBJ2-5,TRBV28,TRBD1,TGTGCCAGCAGTTATAGGGACAGGGGATGGGAGACCCAGTACTTC,CASSYRDRGWETQYF
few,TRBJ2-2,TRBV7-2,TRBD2,TGTGCCAGCGGCGGGAGGGCCGGCGGGGAGCTGTTTTTT,CASGGRAGGELFF
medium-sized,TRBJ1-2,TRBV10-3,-,TGTGCCATCAGTGAGTCCCGGACAGCTAACTATGGCTACACCTTC,CAISESRTANYGYTF
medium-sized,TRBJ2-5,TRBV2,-,TGTGCCAGCATGTGGCGGCCCCAAGAGACCCAGTACTTC,CASMWRPQETQYF
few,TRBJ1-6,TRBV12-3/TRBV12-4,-,TGTGCCAGCAGTATCGGGAACAGGGATTCACCCCTCCACTTT,CASSIGNRDSPLHF
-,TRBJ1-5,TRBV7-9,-,TGTGCCAGCAGCCTCACAGGAGGCAATCAGCCCCAGCATTTT,CASSLTGGNQPQHF
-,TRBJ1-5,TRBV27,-,TGTGCCAGCAGTTTAGAGTTGTATCAGCCCCAGCATTTT,CASSLELYQPQHF
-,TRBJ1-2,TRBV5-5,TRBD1,TGTGCCAGCAGCTTCTACGACAGGGAACAGGCTGGCTACACCTTC,CASSFYDREQAGYTF
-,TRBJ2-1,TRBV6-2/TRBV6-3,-,TGTGCCAGCAGCGGAAGAGGGGGACATACCCCCTACAATGAGCAGTTCTTC,CASSGRGGHTPYNEQFF
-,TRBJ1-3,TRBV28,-,TGTGCCAGCAGTGTAGGGTACTCTGGAAACACCATATATTTT,CASSVGYSGNTIYF
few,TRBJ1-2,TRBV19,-,TGTGCCAGTAGTATCGGGGCATCCTATGGCTACACCTTC,CASSIGASYGYTF
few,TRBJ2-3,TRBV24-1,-,TGTGCCACCAGTGATCTTCGTCGTGGTAGCGCAGATACGCAGTATTTT,CATSDLRRGSADTQYF
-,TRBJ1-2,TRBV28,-,TGTGCCAGCAGCCAAACAGGGAACGGCTATGGCTACACCTTC,CASSQTGNGYGYTF
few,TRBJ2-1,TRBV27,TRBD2,TGTGCCAGCCAAGGGGGACTAGCCATCTACAATGAGCAGTTCTTC,CASQGGLAIYNEQFF
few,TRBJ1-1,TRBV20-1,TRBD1,TGCAGTGCTAGAGATAGAACAGGGGGGACTGAAGCTTTCTTT,CSARDRTGGTEAFF
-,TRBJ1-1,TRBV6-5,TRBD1,TGTGCCAGCAGTTACCGGACAGGGGGCGGTGGGAAGAACACTGAAGCTTTCTTT,CASSYRTGGGGKNTEAFF
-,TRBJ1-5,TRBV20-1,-,TGCAGTGTTCAGGGGCTCTCTTATAGCAATCAGCCCCAGCATTTT,CSVQGLSYSNQPQHF
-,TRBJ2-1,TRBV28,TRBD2,TGTGCCAGCAGCCTGTGGGGGACTAGCGGGAGGGGTGAGCAGTTCTTC,CASSLWGTSGRGEQFF
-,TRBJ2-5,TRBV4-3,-,TGCGCCAGCAGCCAAAGTCATGCACCAGTCACTCGAGAGACCCAGTACTTC,CASSQSHAPVTRETQYF
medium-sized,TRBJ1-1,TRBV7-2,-,TGTGCCAGCAGCTTACAGGTGAACACTGAAGCTTTCTTT,CASSLQVNTEAFF
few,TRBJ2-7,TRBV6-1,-,TGTGCCAGCATTCGCAGGGAAAGCTCCTACGAGCAGTACTTC,CASIRRESSYEQYF
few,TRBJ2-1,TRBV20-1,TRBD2,TGCAGTGCTAGAGCCAGCGGGAGTCCCTACAATGAGCAGTTCTTC,CSARASGSPYNEQFF
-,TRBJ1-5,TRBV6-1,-,TGTGCCAGCAGTGCGGGGGGGCACCTCTATAGCAATCAGCCCCAGCATTTT,CASSAGGHLYSNQPQHF
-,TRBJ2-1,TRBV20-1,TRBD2,TGCAGTGCCGCCGGGACTAGCGGGAACACCCCCTACAATGAGCAGTTCTTC,CSAAGTSGNTPYNEQFF